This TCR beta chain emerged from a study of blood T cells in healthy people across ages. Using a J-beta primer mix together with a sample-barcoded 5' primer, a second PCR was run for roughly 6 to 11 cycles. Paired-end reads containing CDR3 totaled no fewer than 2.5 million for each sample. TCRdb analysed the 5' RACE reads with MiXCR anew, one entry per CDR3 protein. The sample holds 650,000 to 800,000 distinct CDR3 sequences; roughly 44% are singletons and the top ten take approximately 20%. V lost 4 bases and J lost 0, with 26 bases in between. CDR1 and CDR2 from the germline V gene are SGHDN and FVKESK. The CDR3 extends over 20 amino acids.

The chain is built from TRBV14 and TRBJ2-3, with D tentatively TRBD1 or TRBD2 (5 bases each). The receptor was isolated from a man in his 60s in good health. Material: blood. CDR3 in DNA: TGTGCCAGCAGCCTAAAGCCCCCCAATCGGGGCTCAACTAGCACAGATACGCAGTATTTT. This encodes CASSLKPPNRGSTSTDTQYF.